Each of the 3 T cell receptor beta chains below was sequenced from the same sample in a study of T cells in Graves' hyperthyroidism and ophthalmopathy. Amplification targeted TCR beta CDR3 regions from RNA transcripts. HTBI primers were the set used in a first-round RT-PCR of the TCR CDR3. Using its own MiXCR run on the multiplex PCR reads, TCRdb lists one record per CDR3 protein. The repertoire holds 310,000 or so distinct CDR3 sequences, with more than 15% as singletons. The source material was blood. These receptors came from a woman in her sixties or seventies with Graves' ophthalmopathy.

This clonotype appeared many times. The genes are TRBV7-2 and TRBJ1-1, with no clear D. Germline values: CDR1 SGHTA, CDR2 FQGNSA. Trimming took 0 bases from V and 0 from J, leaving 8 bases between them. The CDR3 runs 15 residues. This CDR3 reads CASSLAAGLNTEAFF. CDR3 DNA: TGTGCCAGCAGCTTAGCGGCTGGGTTGAACACTGAAGCTTTCTTT.

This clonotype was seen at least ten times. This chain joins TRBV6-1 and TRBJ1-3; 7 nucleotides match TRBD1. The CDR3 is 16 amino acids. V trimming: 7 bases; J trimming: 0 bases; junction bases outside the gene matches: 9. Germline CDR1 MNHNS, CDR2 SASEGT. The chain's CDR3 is CASTRTGTTSGNTIYF. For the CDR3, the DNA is TGTGCCAGCACCAGGACAGGCACTACCTCTGGAAACACCATATATTTT.

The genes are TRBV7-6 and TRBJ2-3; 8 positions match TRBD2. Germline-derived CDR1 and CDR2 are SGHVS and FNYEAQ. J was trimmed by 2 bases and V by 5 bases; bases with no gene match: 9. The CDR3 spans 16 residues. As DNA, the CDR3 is TGTGCCAGCAGCCCCAGCGGGGGCCCCCTCACAGATACGCAGTATTTT. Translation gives CASSPSGGPLTDTQYF.